Listed here are 10 T cell receptor beta chains from one sample, sequenced in a study of blood T cell repertoires in COVID-19 (dated by TCRdb to the early 2020s). The receptor library was made with the immunoSEQ multiplex PCR assay. Held by TCRdb, this immuneACCESS table contains in-frame sequences only and omits some clones. Under half of the omission traces to an unresolved V gene where checked; the cause of the rest is unknown. This sample lists about 180,000 clones; roughly nine tenths were detected once. Of the sample, 1.5% to 2% falls within the top ten clones. Sequencing was carried out using peripheral blood. Receptors were obtained from a man aged 18 to 29 who had recovered from COVID-19.

This rearrangement joins TRBV4-2 to TRBJ2-3, with 8 bases matching TRBD2. The CDR3 extends over 15 amino acids. Looked up from germline, CDR1 is LGHNA and CDR2 is YNFKEQ. J gave up 2 bases and V 1 base, and 2 bases lay outside the gene matches. CDR3 DNA sequence: TGTGCCAGCAGCCAAGGACTAGCGAACACAGATACGCAGTATTTT. Translation gives CASSQGLANTDTQYF.

The chain links TRBV5-1 to TRBJ1-5; 8 nucleotides agree with TRBD1. This CDR3 contains 14 residues. Germline loops: CDR1 SGHRS, CDR2 YFSETQ. The V segment lost 1 base and the J segment 5 bases; nucleotides outside the gene matches: 2. The CDR3 DNA sequence: TGCGCCAGCAGCTTGACGACAGGGGATCAGCCCCAGCATTTT. Translating it yields CASSLTTGDQPQHF.

The chain combines TRBV29-1 with TRBJ1-4, with D perhaps matching TRBD1 (5 bases). Trimming stripped 3 bases from V and 7 bases from J, with 15 bases between. This CDR3 is 14 amino acids long. The germline gives CDR1 SQVTM, CDR2 ANQGSEA. The CDR3 region has the DNA TGCAGCGTTGATTCCTTCGGGGGAGGTGAAAAACTGTTTTTT. This codes for CSVDSFGGGEKLFF. Filled out from reference TRBV29-1 and TRBJ1-4, the complete variable domain reads SAVISQKPSRDICQRGTSLTIQCQVDSQVTMMFWYRQQPGQSLTLIATANQGSEATYESGFVIDKFPISRPNLTFSTLTVSNMSPEDSSIYLCSVDSFGGGEKLFFGSGTQLSVL.

The J gene is TRBJ1-2, the V gene TRBV18; 7 bases are shared with TRBD1. Germline V lookup: CDR1 KGHSH, CDR2 LQKENI. The CDR3 has 15 amino acids. J gave up 3 bases and V 2 bases, and 6 bases lay outside the gene matches. The CDR3 reads CASSPEGAQDYGYTF. Here the CDR3 DNA reads TGTGCCAGCTCACCAGAGGGGGCGCAGGACTATGGCTACACCTTC.

The chain has TRBV2 and TRBJ2-5; D ambiguous. Germline CDR1 is SNHLY and CDR2 is FYNNEI. The CDR3 spans 13 residues. V gave up 4 bases and J gave up 5 bases, with 11 bases separating them. This chain's CDR3 is CASSGGRGETQYF. CDR3 nucleotide sequence: TGTGCCAGCAGTGGAGGTCGTGGTGAGACCCAGTACTTC.

The CDR3 DNA reads TGCGCCAGCAGCTTGGGGACAGTTTCAACTAATGAAAAACTGTTTTTT. Encoded protein: CASSLGTVSTNEKLFF. The chain couples TRBV5-1 to TRBJ1-4, with D perhaps matching TRBD1 (6 bases). The CDR3 has 16 residues. Germline CDR1 SGHRS, CDR2 YFSETQ. The V end was cut by 0 bases, the J end by 0 bases, with 9 bases between.

This chain links TRBV12-5 with TRBJ2-3, with 8 bases lining up with TRBD1. Germline CDR1 LGHNT, CDR2 FRNRAP. There are 18 residues in the CDR3. With V trimmed by 3 bases and J by 0 bases, 11 bases remained unmatched. Here the CDR3 reads CASGLGQGGRTSTDTQYF. CDR3 nucleotide sequence: TGTGCTAGTGGTTTAGGACAGGGAGGTCGGACTAGCACAGATACGCAGTATTTT.

This chain connects TRBV10-1 to TRBJ1-6; 9 nucleotides align to TRBD1. V shed 3 bases and J 7 bases; nucleotides not matched to a gene: 4. CDR1 WNHNN and CDR2 SYGVQD come from the germline V gene (reference sequence). This CDR3 has 15 residues. Written as DNA, the CDR3 is TGCGCCAGCAGTGAAGGACAGGGGAGGAATTCACCCCTCCACTTT. The encoded protein is CASSEGQGRNSPLHF.

The CDR3 nucleotides read TGTGCCAGTAGTACTCGGACAGGGATTCAGCCCCAGCATTTT. As protein: CASSTRTGIQPQHF. The chain recombines TRBV19 with TRBJ1-5, with 8 positions matching TRBD1. This CDR3 has 14 amino acids. Germline CDR1 reads LNHDA; CDR2 reads SQIVND (reference sequence). The V and J ends lost 4 bases and 6 bases, in that order; junction bases with no gene match: 5.

The CDR3 sequence: CASSRRDNYNEQFF. In nucleotides, the CDR3 is TGTGCCAGCAGCCGCCGGGACAATTACAATGAGCAGTTCTTC. The chain is built from TRBV5-8 and TRBJ2-1; possible D gene TRBD1, 6 bases. The V end lost 4 bases, the J end lost 4 bases, and 12 bases lay between the germline ends. CDR1 SGHTS and CDR2 YDEGEE come from the germline V gene. The CDR3 is made up of 14 amino acids.